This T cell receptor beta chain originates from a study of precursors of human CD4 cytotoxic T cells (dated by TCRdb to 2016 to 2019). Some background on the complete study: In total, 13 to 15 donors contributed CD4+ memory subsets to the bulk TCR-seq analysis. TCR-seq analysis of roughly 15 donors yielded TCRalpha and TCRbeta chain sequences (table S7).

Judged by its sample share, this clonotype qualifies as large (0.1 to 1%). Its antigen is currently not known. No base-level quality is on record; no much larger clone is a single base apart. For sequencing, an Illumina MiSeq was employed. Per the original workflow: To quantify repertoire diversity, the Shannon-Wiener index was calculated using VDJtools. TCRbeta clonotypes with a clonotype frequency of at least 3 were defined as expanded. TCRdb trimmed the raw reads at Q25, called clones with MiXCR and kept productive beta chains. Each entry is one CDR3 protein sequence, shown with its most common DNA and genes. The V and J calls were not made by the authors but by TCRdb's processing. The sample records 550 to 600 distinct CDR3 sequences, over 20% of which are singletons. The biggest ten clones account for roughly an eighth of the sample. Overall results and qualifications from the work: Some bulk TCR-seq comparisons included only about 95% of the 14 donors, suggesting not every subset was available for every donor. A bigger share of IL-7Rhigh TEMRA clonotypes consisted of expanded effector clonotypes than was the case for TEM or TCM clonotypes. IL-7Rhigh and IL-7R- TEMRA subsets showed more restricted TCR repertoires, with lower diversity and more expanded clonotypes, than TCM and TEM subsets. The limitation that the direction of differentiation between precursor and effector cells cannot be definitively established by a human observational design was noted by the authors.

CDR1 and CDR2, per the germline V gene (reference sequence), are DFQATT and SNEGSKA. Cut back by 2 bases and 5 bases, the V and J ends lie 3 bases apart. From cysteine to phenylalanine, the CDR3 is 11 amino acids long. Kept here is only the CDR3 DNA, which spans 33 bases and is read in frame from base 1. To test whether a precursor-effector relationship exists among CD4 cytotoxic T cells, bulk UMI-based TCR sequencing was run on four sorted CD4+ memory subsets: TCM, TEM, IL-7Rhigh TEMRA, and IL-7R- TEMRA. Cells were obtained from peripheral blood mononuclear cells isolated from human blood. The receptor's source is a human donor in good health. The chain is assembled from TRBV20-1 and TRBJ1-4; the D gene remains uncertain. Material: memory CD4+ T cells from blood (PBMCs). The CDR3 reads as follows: CSARTNEKLFF. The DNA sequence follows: TGCAGTGCTAGAACGAATGAAAAACTGTTTTTT.